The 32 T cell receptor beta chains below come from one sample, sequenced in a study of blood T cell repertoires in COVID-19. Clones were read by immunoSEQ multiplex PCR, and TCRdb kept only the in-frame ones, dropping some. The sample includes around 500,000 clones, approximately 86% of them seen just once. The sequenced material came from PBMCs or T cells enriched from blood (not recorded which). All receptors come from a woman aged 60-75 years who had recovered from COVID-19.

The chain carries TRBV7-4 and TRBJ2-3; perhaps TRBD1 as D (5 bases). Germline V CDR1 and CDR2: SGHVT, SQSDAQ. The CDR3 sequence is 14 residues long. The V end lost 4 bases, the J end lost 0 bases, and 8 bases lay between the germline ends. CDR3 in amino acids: CASSSRGSTDTQYF. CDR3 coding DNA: TGTGCCAGCAGCTCAAGGGGAAGCACAGATACGCAGTATTTT. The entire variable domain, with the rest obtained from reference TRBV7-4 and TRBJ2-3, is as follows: GAGVSQSPRYKVAKRGRDVALRCDSISGHVTLYWYRQTLGQGSEVLTYSQSDAQRDKSGRPSGRFSAERPERSVSTLKIQRTEQGDSAVYLCASSSRGSTDTQYFGPGTRLTVL.

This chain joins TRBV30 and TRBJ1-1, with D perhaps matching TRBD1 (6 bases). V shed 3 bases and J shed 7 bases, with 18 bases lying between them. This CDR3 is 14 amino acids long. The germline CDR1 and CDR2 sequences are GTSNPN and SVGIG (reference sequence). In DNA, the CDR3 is TGTGCCTGGAGGACACAGGGTGGCCGGCTTGAAGCTTTCTTT. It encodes CAWRTQGGRLEAFF.

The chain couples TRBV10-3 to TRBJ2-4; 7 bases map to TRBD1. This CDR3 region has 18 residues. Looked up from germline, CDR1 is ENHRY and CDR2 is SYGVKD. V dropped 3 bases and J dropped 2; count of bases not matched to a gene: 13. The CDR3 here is CAISEWVGTGASKNIQYF. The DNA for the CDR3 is TGTGCCATCAGTGAATGGGTTGGTACAGGGGCGTCCAAAAACATTCAGTACTTC.

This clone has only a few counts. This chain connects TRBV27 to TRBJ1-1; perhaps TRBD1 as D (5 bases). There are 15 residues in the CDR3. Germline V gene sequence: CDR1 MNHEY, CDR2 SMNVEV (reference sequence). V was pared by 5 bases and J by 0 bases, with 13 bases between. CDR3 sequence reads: CASSPGVSMNTEAFF. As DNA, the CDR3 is TGTGCCAGCAGTCCGGGGGTTTCCATGAACACTGAAGCTTTCTTT.

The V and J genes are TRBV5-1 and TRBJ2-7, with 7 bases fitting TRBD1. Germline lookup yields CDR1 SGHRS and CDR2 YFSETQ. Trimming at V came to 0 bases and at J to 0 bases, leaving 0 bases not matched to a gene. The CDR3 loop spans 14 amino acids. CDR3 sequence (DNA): TGCGCCAGCAGCTTGGGGGACAGCTCCTACGAGCAGTACGTC. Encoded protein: CASSLGDSSYEQYV.

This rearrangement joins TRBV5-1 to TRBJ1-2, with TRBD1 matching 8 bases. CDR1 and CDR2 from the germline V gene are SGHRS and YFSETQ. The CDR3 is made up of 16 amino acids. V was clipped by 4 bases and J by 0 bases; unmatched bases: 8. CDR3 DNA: TGCGCCAGCAGCCCGACAGGGGAAGGTACTAACTATGGCTACACCTTC. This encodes CASSPTGEGTNYGYTF. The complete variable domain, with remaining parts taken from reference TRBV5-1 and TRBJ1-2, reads KAGVTQTPRYLIKTRGQQVTLSCSPISGHRSVSWYQQTPGQGLQFLFEYFSETQRNKGNFPGRFSGRQFSNSRSEMNVSTLELGDSALYLCASSPTGEGTNYGYTFGSGTRLTVV.

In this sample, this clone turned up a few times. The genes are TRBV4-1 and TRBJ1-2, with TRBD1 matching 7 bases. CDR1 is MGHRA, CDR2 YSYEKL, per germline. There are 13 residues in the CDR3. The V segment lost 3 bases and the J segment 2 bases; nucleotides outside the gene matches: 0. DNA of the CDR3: TGCGCCAGCAGCCAGGGACAGAACTATGGCTACACCTTC. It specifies CASSQGQNYGYTF.

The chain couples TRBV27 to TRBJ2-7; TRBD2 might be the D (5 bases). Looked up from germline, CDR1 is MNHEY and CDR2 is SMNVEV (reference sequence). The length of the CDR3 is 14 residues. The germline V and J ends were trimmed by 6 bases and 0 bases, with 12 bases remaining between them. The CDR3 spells CASRPLAASYEQYF. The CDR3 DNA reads TGTGCCAGCAGACCCCTAGCTGCCTCCTACGAGCAGTACTTC.

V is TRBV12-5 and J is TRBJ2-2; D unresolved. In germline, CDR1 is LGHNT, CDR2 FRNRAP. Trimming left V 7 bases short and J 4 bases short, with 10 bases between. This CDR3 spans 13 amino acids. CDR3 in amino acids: CASALSSTGELFF. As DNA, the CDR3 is TGTGCTAGTGCCCTTAGTAGCACCGGGGAGCTGTTTTTT.

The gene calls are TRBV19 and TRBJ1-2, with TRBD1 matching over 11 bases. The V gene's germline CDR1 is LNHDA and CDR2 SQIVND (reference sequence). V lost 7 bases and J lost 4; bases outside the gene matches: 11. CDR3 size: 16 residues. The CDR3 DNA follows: TGTGCCAGTATCCCCCGGGACAGGGGGAGATTCTATGGCTACACCTTC. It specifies CASIPRDRGRFYGYTF.

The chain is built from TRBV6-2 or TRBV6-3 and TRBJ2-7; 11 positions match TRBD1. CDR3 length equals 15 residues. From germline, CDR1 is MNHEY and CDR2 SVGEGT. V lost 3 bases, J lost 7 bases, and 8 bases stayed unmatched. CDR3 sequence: CASSYSGTGGREQYF. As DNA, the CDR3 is TGTGCCAGCAGTTATTCCGGGACAGGGGGGCGTGAGCAGTACTTC.

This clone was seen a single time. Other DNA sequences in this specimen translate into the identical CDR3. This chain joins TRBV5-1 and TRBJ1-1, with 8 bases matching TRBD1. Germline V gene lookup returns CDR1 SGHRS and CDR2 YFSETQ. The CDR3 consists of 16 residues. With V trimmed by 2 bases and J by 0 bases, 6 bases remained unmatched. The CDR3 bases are TGCGCCAGCAGCTTAGGGACAGGACTAATGAACACTGAAGCTTTCTTT. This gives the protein CASSLGTGLMNTEAFF.

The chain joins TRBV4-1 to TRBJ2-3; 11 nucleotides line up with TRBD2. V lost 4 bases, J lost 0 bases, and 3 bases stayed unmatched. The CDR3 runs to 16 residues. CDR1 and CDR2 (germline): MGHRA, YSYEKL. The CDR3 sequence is CASSPGLAASTDTQYF. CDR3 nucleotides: TGCGCCAGCAGCCCGGGACTAGCGGCTAGCACAGATACGCAGTATTTT.

The CDR3, as DNA: TGTGCCAGCAGATACACAGATACGCAGTATTTT. It specifies CASRYTDTQYF. The chain uses TRBV13 and TRBJ2-3; no reliable D call. Germline V gene data show CDR1 as PRHDT and CDR2 as FYEKMQ (reference sequence). Trimming removed 6 bases from V and 2 bases from J, with 3 bases in between. This CDR3 comprises 11 residues.

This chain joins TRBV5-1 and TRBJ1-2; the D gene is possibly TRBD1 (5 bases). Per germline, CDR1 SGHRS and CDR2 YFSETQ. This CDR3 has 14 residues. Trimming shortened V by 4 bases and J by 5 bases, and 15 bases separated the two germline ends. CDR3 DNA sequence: TGCGCCAGCAGCGCCCCCGGGACTGAGTATGGCTACACCTTC. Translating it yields CASSAPGTEYGYTF.

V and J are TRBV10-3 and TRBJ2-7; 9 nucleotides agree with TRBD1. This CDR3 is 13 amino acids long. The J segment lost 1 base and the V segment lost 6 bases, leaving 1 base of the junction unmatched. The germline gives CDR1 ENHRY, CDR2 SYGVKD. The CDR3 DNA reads TGTGCCATCAGAGGGACAGGGTCCTACGAGCAGTACTTC. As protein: CAIRGTGSYEQYF.

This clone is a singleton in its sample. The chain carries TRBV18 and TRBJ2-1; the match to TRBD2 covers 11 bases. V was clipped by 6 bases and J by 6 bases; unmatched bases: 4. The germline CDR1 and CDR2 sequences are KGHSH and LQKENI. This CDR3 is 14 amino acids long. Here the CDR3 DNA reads TGTGCCAGCTCCGTAGCGGGGGGGCGCAATGAGCAGTTCTTC. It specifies CASSVAGGRNEQFF.

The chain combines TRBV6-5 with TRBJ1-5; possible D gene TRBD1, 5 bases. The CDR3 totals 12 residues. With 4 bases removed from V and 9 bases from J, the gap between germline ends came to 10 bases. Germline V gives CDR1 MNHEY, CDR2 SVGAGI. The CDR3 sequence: CASSFPGGPQHF. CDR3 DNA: TGTGCCAGCAGTTTCCCGGGGGGGCCCCAGCATTTT.

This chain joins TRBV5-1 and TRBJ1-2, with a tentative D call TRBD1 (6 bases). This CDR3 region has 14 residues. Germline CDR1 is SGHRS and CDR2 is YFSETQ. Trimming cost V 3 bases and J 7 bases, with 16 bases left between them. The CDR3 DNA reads TGCGCCAGCAGCTCATCAGGGGACGTGGTTGGCTACACCTTC. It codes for CASSSSGDVVGYTF.

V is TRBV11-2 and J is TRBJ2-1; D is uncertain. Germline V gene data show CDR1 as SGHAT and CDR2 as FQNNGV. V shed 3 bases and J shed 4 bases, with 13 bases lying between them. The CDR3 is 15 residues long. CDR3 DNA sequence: TGTGCCAGCAGCTTTAGCACCGTCGGTTACAATGAGCAGTTCTTC. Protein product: CASSFSTVGYNEQFF. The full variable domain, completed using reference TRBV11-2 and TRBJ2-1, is EAGVAQSPRYKIIEKRQSVAFWCNPISGHATLYWYQQILGQGPKLLIQFQNNGVVDDSQLPKDRFSAERLKGVDSTLKIQPAKLEDSAVYLCASSFSTVGYNEQFFGPGTRLTVL.

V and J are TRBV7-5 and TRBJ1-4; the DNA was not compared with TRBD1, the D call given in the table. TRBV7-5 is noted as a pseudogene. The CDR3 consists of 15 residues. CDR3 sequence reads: CARSLQGATNEKLFF. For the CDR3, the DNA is TGTGCCAGAAGCTTACAGGGCGCAACTAATGAAAAACTGTTTTTT.

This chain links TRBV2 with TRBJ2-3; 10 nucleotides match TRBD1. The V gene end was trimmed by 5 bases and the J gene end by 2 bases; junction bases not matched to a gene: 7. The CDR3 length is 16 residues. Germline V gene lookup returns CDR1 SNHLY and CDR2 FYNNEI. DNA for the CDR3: TGTGCCAGCAGTATAGACGGGACAGGGGACACAGATACGCAGTATTTT. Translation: CASSIDGTGDTDTQYF.

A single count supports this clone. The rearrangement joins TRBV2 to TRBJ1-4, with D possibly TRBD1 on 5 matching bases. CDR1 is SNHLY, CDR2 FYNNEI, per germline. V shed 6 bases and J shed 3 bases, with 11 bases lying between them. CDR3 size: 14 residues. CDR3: CASRQGRANEKLFF. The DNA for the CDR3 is TGTGCCAGCAGGCAGGGTCGTGCTAATGAAAAACTGTTTTTT.

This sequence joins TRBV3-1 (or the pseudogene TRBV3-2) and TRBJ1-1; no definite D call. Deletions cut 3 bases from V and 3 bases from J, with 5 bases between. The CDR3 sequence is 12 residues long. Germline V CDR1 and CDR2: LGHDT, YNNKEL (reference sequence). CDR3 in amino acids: CASSQSYTEAFF. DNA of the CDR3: TGTGCCAGCAGCCAGTCCTACACTGAAGCTTTCTTT.

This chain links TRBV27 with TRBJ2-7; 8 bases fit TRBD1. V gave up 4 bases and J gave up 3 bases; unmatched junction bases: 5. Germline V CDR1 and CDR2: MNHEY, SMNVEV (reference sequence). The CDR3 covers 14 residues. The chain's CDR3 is CASSYQGAHYEQYF. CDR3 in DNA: TGTGCCAGCAGTTATCAGGGGGCTCACTACGAGCAGTACTTC.

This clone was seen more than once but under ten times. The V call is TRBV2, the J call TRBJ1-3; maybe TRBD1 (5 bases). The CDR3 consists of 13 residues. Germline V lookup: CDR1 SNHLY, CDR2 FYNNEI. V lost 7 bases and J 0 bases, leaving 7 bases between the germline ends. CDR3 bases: TGTGCCAGCATCGGGGGCTCTGGAAACACCATATATTTT. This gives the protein CASIGGSGNTIYF.

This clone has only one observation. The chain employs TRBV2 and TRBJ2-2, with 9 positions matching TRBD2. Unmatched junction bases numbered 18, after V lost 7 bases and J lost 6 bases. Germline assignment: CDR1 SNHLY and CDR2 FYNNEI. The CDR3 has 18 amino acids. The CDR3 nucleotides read TGTGCCAGCACCTCTGGGACTAGCCGACCAGGAACGGCCGGGGAGCTGTTTTTT. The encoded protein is CASTSGTSRPGTAGELFF.

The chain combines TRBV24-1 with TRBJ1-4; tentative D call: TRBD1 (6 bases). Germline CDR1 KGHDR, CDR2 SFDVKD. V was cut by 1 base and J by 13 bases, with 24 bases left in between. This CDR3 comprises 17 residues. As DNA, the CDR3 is TGTGCCACCAGTGATTTAAGCGGACAGTTCGCCCAGTTTGGACTGTTTTTT. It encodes CATSDLSGQFAQFGLFF.

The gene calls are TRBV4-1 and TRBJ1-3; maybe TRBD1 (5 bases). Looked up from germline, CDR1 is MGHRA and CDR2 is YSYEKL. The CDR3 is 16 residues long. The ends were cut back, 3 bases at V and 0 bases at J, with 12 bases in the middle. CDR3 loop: CASSHLGQSSGNTIYF. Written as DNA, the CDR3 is TGCGCCAGCAGCCACCTCGGACAATCCTCTGGAAACACCATATATTTT.

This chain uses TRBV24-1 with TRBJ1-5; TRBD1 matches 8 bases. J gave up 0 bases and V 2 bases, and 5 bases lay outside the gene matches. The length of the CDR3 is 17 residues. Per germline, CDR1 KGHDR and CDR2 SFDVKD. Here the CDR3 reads CATSDSTGGPSNQPQHF. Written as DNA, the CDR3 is TGTGCCACCAGTGATTCCACAGGGGGGCCTAGCAATCAGCCCCAGCATTTT.

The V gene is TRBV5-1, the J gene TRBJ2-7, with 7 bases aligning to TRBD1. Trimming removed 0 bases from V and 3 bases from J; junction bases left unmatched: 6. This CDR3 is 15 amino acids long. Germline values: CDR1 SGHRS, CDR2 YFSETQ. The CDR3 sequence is CASSLVRQGFYEQYF. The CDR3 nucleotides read TGCGCCAGCAGCTTGGTGAGACAGGGATTCTACGAGCAGTACTTC.

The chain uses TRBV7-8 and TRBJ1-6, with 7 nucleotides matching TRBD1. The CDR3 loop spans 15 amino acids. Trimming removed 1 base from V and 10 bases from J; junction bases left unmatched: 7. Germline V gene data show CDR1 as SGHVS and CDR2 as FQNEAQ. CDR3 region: CASSLDDRAKSPLHF. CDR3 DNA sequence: TGTGCCAGCAGCTTAGACGACAGGGCCAAATCACCCCTCCACTTT.